This TCR beta chain is drawn from a study of blood T cell repertoires in COVID-19. Study context: Researchers got acute and convalescent COVID-19 samples from the United States, Italy and Spain. Sample material is recorded as cDNA or gDNA derived from T cells, B-cell-depleted T cells, or PBMCs.

V dropped 5 bases and J dropped 10; count of bases not matched to a gene: 12. The CDR3 runs 16 residues. Germline V lookup: CDR1 MNHEY, CDR2 SMNVEV (reference sequence). As processed by the authors: Amplification from reference gene primers served as the basis for estimated nucleated cell counts. TCRdb's table, derived via immunoSEQ multiplex PCR, lists solely in-frame clones and lacks some. D and trimming were read from the DNA, whereas the V and J calls and clone size are those reported in that table. The profile shows tens of thousands of clones, 80% to 90% of them singletons. This chain links TRBV27 with TRBJ1-6; the match to TRBD1 covers 9 bases. The sequence came from a man aged 50-60 years with active COVID-19. The sequencing sample was made of peripheral blood. The DNA for the CDR3 is TGTGCCAGCAGTACCCGGACAGGGGAATTGGTATCACCCCTCCACTTT. Protein product: CASSTRTGELVSPLHF.